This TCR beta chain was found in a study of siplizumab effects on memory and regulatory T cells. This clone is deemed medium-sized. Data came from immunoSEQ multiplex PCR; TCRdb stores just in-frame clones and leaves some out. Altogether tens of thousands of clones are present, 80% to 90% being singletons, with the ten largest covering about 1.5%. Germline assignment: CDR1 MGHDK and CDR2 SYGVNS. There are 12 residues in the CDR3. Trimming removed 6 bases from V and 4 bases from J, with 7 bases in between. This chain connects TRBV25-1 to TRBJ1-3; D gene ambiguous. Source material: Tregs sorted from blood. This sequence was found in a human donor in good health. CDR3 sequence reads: CASRGKGNTIYF. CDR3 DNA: TGTGCCAGCAGGGGGAAAGGAAACACCATATATTTT. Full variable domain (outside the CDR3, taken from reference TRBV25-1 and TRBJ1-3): EADIYQTPRYLVIGTGKKITLECSQTMGHDKMYWYQQDPGMELHLIHYSYGVNSTEKGDLSSESTVSRIRTEHFPLTLESARPSHTSQYLCASRGKGNTIYFGEGSWLTVV.